The 23 T cell receptor beta chains listed next were all sequenced from one sample in a study of blood T cell repertoires in COVID-19. Method: immunoSEQ multiplex PCR; TCRdb's copy keeps in-frame clones and lacks some. The sample holds tens of thousands of clones, about 78% seen once. Input material: peripheral blood. The receptors stem from a woman of 80 years or more with acute or convalescent COVID-19.

This sequence joins TRBV19 and TRBJ2-2; 11 positions match TRBD2. CDR1 is LNHDA, CDR2 SQIVND, per germline (reference sequence). J lost 4 bases, V lost 4 bases, and 5 bases had no gene match. The CDR3 covers 16 residues. The CDR3 protein is CASSTNLAGGTGELFF. The CDR3 bases are TGTGCCAGTAGTACCAACCTAGCGGGAGGCACCGGGGAGCTGTTTTTT.

The genes are TRBV7-3 and TRBJ2-1; 11 positions agree with TRBD1. After removal of 2 bases from V and 7 bases from J, the junction contained 1 base not matched to a gene. This CDR3 has 14 residues. CDR1 and CDR2 from the germline V gene are SGHTA and FQGTGA. The CDR3 DNA follows: TGTGCCAGCAGCTTAGGGACAGGGGGGAATGAGCAGTTCTTC. Translated, it gives CASSLGTGGNEQFF.

The V call is TRBV2, the J call TRBJ2-5, with a weak D call TRBD2 (6 bases). Trimming removed 2 bases from V and 5 bases from J, with 15 bases in between. Germline CDR1 SNHLY, CDR2 FYNNEI. The length of the CDR3 is 15 residues. The CDR3 spells CASSEHGSHDETQYF. DNA for the CDR3: TGTGCCAGCAGTGAACACGGGAGCCATGATGAGACCCAGTACTTC.

The chain links TRBV29-1 to TRBJ2-7; the match to TRBD1 covers 10 bases. The V gene end was trimmed by 0 bases and the J gene end by 4 bases; junction bases not matched to a gene: 3. The CDR3 is 14 amino acids. CDR1 is SQVTM, CDR2 ANQGSEA, per germline. CDR3 nucleotide sequence: TGCAGCGTTGAAGATCGGACAGGGGGGTACGAGCAGTACTTC. The encoded protein is CSVEDRTGGYEQYF.

CDR3 loop: CASSFTGGRETQYF. Here the CDR3 DNA reads TGTGCCAGCAGCTTCACAGGGGGCAGGGAGACCCAGTACTTC. The V gene is TRBV7-8, the J gene TRBJ2-5, with TRBD1 matching 9 bases. J lost 5 bases, V lost 3 bases, and 4 bases had no gene match. Germline CDR1 SGHVS, CDR2 FQNEAQ. The CDR3 consists of 14 residues.

The chain combines TRBV9 with TRBJ1-2; D is uncertain. V lost 4 bases and J 0 bases, leaving 19 bases between the germline ends. The CDR3 covers 17 residues. The germline gives CDR1 SGDLS, CDR2 YYNGEE. CDR3 residues: CASSPIGLSGTNYGYTF. DNA of the CDR3: TGTGCCAGCAGCCCCATTGGACTTTCCGGGACTAACTATGGCTACACCTTC.

The chain uses TRBV6-6 and TRBJ1-1, with TRBD1 as a possible D gene (5 bases). CDR1 MNHNY and CDR2 SVGAGI come from the germline V gene (reference sequence). CDR3 length: 14 amino acids. Trimming took off 7 bases at V and 3 bases at J, with 15 bases between the two ends. The CDR3 region is CASNKGTGDTEAFF. In DNA, the CDR3 is TGTGCCAGCAATAAAGGGACGGGAGACACTGAAGCTTTCTTT.

The chain combines TRBV18 with TRBJ1-3; no clear D. The CDR3 loop spans 14 amino acids. The V and J ends lost 6 bases and 0 bases respectively, with 9 bases between them. Germline values: CDR1 KGHSH, CDR2 LQKENI. CDR3 sequence (DNA): TGTGCCAGCTCCTCCCAGGACTCTGGAAACACCATATATTTT. Protein sequence: CASSSQDSGNTIYF.

The chain has TRBV5-1 and TRBJ2-1; TRBD2 matches at 9 bases. The CDR3 contains 15 residues. Looked up from germline, CDR1 is SGHRS and CDR2 is YFSETQ. V was clipped by 2 bases and J by 7 bases; unmatched bases: 7. The CDR3 reads CASSFLAGFGNEQFF. The CDR3 region has the DNA TGCGCCAGCAGCTTCCTAGCGGGATTTGGAAATGAGCAGTTCTTC.

This chain uses TRBV5-6 with TRBJ2-5; D remains ambiguous. Deletions cut 3 bases from V and 5 bases from J, with 14 bases between. The CDR3 has 14 amino acids. Germline V gives CDR1 SGHDT, CDR2 YYEEEE. The CDR3 is CASSSQYAAETQYF. The DNA of the CDR3 is TGTGCCAGCAGCTCCCAATACGCCGCGGAGACCCAGTACTTC.

By sample fraction, this clone is large. Within the sample, other DNA sequences also encode this same CDR3. This chain links TRBV7-9 with TRBJ2-7; D not certain. Trimming took 5 bases from V and 5 from J, leaving 4 bases between them. CDR1 SEHNR and CDR2 FQNEAQ come from the germline V gene (reference sequence). The CDR3 is made up of 10 amino acids. CDR3 residues: CASSTDEQYF. CDR3 bases: TGTGCCAGCAGCACAGACGAGCAGTACTTC.

This chain joins TRBV13 and TRBJ2-3, with D possibly being TRBD2 (5 bases). This CDR3 spans 15 amino acids. V lost 1 base and J 0 bases, leaving 8 bases between the germline ends. The germline CDR1 and CDR2 sequences are PRHDT and FYEKMQ (reference sequence). The CDR3 loop is CASSLAGSSTDTQYF. The DNA of the CDR3 is TGTGCCAGCAGCTTAGCGGGGTCTAGCACAGATACGCAGTATTTT.

The V call is TRBV7-8, the J call TRBJ1-2; tentative D call: TRBD1 (6 bases). Trimming took 1 base from V and 7 from J, leaving 16 bases between them. The CDR3 is made up of 15 amino acids. Germline V lookup: CDR1 SGHVS, CDR2 FQNEAQ. Here the CDR3 reads CASSLVAGATFGYTF. CDR3 in DNA: TGTGCCAGCAGCTTAGTCGCAGGGGCTACATTTGGCTACACCTTC.

The V call is TRBV12-5, the J call TRBJ2-1; 10 bases line up with TRBD2. CDR1 and CDR2 from the germline V gene are LGHNT and FRNRAP. Germline trimming cut 6 bases from V and 4 bases from J; bases unmatched to any gene: 6. There are 15 residues in the CDR3. The CDR3, as DNA: TGTGCTAGTGGAGGGGGACTAGCGACTTACAATGAGCAGTTCTTC. This codes for CASGGGLATYNEQFF. Supplemented by reference TRBV12-5 and TRBJ2-1, the full variable domain reads DARVTQTPRHKVTEMGQEVTMRCQPILGHNTVFWYRQTMMQGLELLAYFRNRAPLDDSGMPKDRFSAEMPDATLATLKIQPSEPRDSAVYFCASGGGLATYNEQFFGPGTRLTVL.

This chain links TRBV5-1 with TRBJ2-7, with TRBD1 identical over 12 bases. CDR3 length equals 14 residues. V shed 3 bases, J shed 6 bases, and the junction held 4 bases outside the gene matches. Germline loops: CDR1 SGHRS, CDR2 YFSETQ. The CDR3 loop reads CASSSGQGAVEQYF. Here the CDR3 DNA reads TGCGCCAGCAGCTCGGGACAGGGGGCTGTCGAGCAGTACTTC.

The V call is TRBV28, the J call TRBJ2-1; 11 bases line up with TRBD2. The CDR3 covers 16 residues. Trimming took 4 bases from V and 3 from J; bases not matched to a gene: 5. Germline-derived CDR1 and CDR2 are MDHEN and SYDVKM. The CDR3 protein is CASSSTTSGSYNEQFF. CDR3 sequence (DNA): TGTGCCAGCAGTTCTACTACTAGCGGGAGCTACAATGAGCAGTTCTTC. Full variable domain (outside the CDR3, taken from reference TRBV28 and TRBJ2-1): DVKVTQSSRYLVKRTGEKVFLECVQDMDHENMFWYRQDPGLGLRLIYFSYDVKMKEKGDIPEGYSVSREKKERFSLILESASTNQTSMYLCASSSTTSGSYNEQFFGPGTRLTVL.

The chain joins TRBV19 to TRBJ1-3; D unclear. Germline lookup yields CDR1 LNHDA and CDR2 SQIVND (reference sequence). There are 14 residues in the CDR3. Trimming stripped 1 base from V and 2 bases from J, with 6 bases between. The CDR3 bases are TGTGCCAGTAGTATAGCTTTAACTGGAAACACCATATATTTT. It yields the protein CASSIALTGNTIYF. The full variable domain, with the rest looked up from reference TRBV19 and TRBJ1-3, is DGGITQSPKYLFRKEGQNVTLSCEQNLNHDAMYWYRQDPGQGLRLIYYSQIVNDFQKGDIAEGYSVSREKKESFPLTVTSAQKNPTAFYLCASSIALTGNTIYFGEGSWLTVV.

The CDR3 coding sequence is TGTGCCAGCAGCTTAGGTGGGGCTCGACCGAACACTGAAGCTTTCTTT. Protein product: CASSLGGARPNTEAFF. This chain links TRBV7-9 with TRBJ1-1, with D tentatively TRBD1 (5 bases). CDR3 length equals 16 residues. V was clipped by 1 base and J by 1 base, with 13 bases between them. Germline V CDR1 and CDR2: SEHNR, FQNEAQ (reference sequence). The whole variable domain, filled in from reference TRBV7-9 and TRBJ1-1, reads DTGVSQNPRHKITKRGQNVTFRCDPISEHNRLYWYRQTLGQGPEFLTYFQNEAQLEKSRLLSDRFSAERPKGSFSTLEIQRTEQGDSAMYLCASSLGGARPNTEAFFGQGTRLTVV.

The chain recombines TRBV19 with TRBJ2-1, with D possibly being TRBD1 (5 bases). Between the trimmed V and J ends, which lost 0 bases and 1 base, there was a span of 13 bases. CDR1 and CDR2 (germline): LNHDA, SQIVND (reference sequence). This CDR3 region has 17 residues. The CDR3 nucleotides read TGTGCCAGTAGTATAGATCAAAGGGCAGGGTCCTACAATGAGCAGTTCTTC. It translates to CASSIDQRAGSYNEQFF.

The chain joins TRBV7-2 to TRBJ2-3; 11 positions match TRBD2. Germline CDR1 is SGHTA and CDR2 is FQGNSA. The CDR3 has 18 amino acids. V lost 3 bases and J lost 0; bases outside the gene matches: 8. DNA for the CDR3: TGTGCCAGCAGCTTTAGAGCGGGACTAGCGGCTAGCACAGATACGCAGTATTTT. Its protein is CASSFRAGLAASTDTQYF.

This chain connects TRBV28 to TRBJ1-5; no reliable D call. CDR3 length: 14 amino acids. The germline CDR1 and CDR2 sequences are MDHEN and SYDVKM. V gave up 5 bases and J gave up 5 bases, with 13 bases separating them. The DNA of the CDR3 is TGTGCCAGCAGTCTCCCTTATCGTGATCAGCCCCAGCATTTT. This codes for CASSLPYRDQPQHF.

J is TRBJ2-3 and V is TRBV29-1, with D possibly being TRBD2 (5 bases). From germline, CDR1 is SQVTM and CDR2 ANQGSEA. The CDR3 is 14 residues long. Trimming removed 4 bases from V and 6 bases from J, with 17 bases in between. The chain's CDR3 is CSVAGLDASDTQYF. CDR3 in DNA: TGCAGCGTTGCCGGACTCGACGCGTCGGATACGCAGTATTTT.

V usage is TRBV7-9 and J usage is TRBJ1-1; D remains unclear. There are 13 residues in the CDR3. CDR1 is SEHNR, CDR2 FQNEAQ, per germline (reference sequence). The V end was cut by 6 bases, the J end by 0 bases, with 8 bases between. This chain's CDR3 is CASSRDMNTEAFF. CDR3 coding DNA: TGTGCCAGCAGTCGAGACATGAACACTGAAGCTTTCTTT.